The 14 T cell receptor beta chains below were found in one sample sequenced in a study of blood T cell repertoires in COVID-19. This table comes from immunoSEQ multiplex PCR, and its TCRdb copy is limited to in-frame clones, with some not included. Found here are approximately 130,000 clones, about 87% of them singletons; the top ten hold under 2.5%. Sequences were obtained from peripheral blood. The receptors derive from a man in his fifties with active COVID-19.

This chain connects TRBV3-1 (or the pseudogene TRBV3-2) to TRBJ2-2; D is ambiguous. Germline values: CDR1 LGHDT, CDR2 YNNKEL (reference sequence). The CDR3 has 15 residues. V was clipped by 1 base and J by 4 bases, with 10 bases between them. For the CDR3, the DNA is TGTGCCAGCAGCCAAGGAGGCGGATTCACCGGGGAGCTGTTTTTT. This sequence encodes CASSQGGGFTGELFF.

This chain joins TRBV5-1 and TRBJ2-2, with 8 bases lining up with TRBD2. This CDR3 has 16 residues. CDR1 and CDR2 from the germline V gene are SGHRS and YFSETQ. With V trimmed by 4 bases and J by 4 bases, 9 bases remained unmatched. CDR3 bases: TGCGCCAGCAGCGAACTAGCGGTCGGGGCCACCGGGGAGCTGTTTTTT. As protein: CASSELAVGATGELFF. The full variable domain, with the rest looked up from reference TRBV5-1 and TRBJ2-2, is KAGVTQTPRYLIKTRGQQVTLSCSPISGHRSVSWYQQTPGQGLQFLFEYFSETQRNKGNFPGRFSGRQFSNSRSEMNVSTLELGDSALYLCASSELAVGATGELFFGEGSRLTVL.

V gene TRBV19 combines with J gene TRBJ1-1; D unclear. The CDR3 is made up of 13 amino acids. Germline loops: CDR1 LNHDA, CDR2 SQIVND (reference sequence). Trimming pared 3 bases from V and 5 bases from J, leaving 10 bases between. The CDR3: CASSIAAGTEAFF. CDR3 bases: TGTGCCAGTAGTATCGCTGCCGGGACTGAAGCTTTCTTT.

This chain joins TRBV19 and TRBJ1-6; D is ambiguous. The CDR3 is 14 amino acids. Germline CDR1 and CDR2: LNHDA and SQIVND (reference sequence). The V end was cut by 0 bases, the J end by 10 bases, with 10 bases between. CDR3 DNA: TGTGCCAGTAGTATAGAGGGCAGAAAGTCACCCCTCCACTTT. Translated: CASSIEGRKSPLHF.

The chain is built from TRBV5-5 and TRBJ1-1; 10 nucleotides line up with TRBD1. Germline V lookup: CDR1 SGHKS, CDR2 YYEKEE (reference sequence). The ends lost 4 bases at V and 1 base at J; junction bases unmatched: 7. CDR3 length equals 16 residues. The CDR3 DNA sequence: TGTGCCAGCAGCCTCGGCCGGGACAGGGGGAACACTGAAGCTTTCTTT. It codes for CASSLGRDRGNTEAFF. The full variable domain, rest sourced from reference TRBV5-5 and TRBJ1-1, is DAGVTQSPTHLIKTRGQQVTLRCSPISGHKSVSWYQQVLGQGPQFIFQYYEKEERGRGNFPDRFSARQFPNYSSELNVNALLLGDSALYLCASSLGRDRGNTEAFFGQGTRLTVV.

The chain carries TRBV30 and TRBJ1-2, with a possible D match to TRBD1 (5 bases). V was trimmed by 2 bases and J by 5 bases, leaving 12 bases between them. The V gene's germline CDR1 is GTSNPN and CDR2 SVGIG (reference sequence). This CDR3 contains 13 residues. The chain's CDR3 is CAWSPPRAYGYTF. The CDR3 DNA reads TGTGCCTGGAGTCCCCCCAGGGCGTATGGCTACACCTTC.

The gene calls are TRBV6-5 and TRBJ1-5, with D unresolved. V lost 8 bases and J 1 base, leaving 12 bases between the germline ends. Germline-derived CDR1 and CDR2 are MNHEY and SVGAGI. This CDR3 spans 14 amino acids. The CDR3 sequence is CASRSGRSNQPQHF. The DNA of the CDR3 is TGTGCCAGCCGTTCCGGTCGGAGCAATCAGCCCCAGCATTTT.

This clone was seen a single time. The chain combines TRBV5-1 with TRBJ2-1; 13 bases line up with TRBD2. V lost 3 bases and J lost 6; bases outside the gene matches: 6. The CDR3 spans 16 residues. Germline V gene data show CDR1 as SGHRS and CDR2 as YFSETQ. This CDR3 reads CASSYRLAGGSNEQFF. DNA of the CDR3: TGCGCCAGCAGCTACCGACTAGCGGGGGGTTCCAATGAGCAGTTCTTC.

The chain employs TRBV5-5 and TRBJ1-1, with a possible D match to TRBD1 (6 bases). Germline V gene data show CDR1 as SGHKS and CDR2 as YYEKEE (reference sequence). The CDR3 length is 17 residues. V was clipped by 0 bases and J by 1 base, with 16 bases between them. The CDR3 sequence: CASSLGRTYRENTEAFF. CDR3 in DNA: TGTGCCAGCAGCTTGGGCCGAACGTACAGGGAGAACACTGAAGCTTTCTTT.

The genes are TRBV5-1 and TRBJ2-1, with D unresolved. The CDR3 loop spans 12 amino acids. Germline-derived CDR1 and CDR2 are SGHRS and YFSETQ. V dropped 0 bases and J dropped 9 bases, with 7 bases sitting between them. CDR3 sequence: CASSLGQSEQFF. DNA for the CDR3: TGCGCCAGCAGCTTGGGGCAAAGTGAGCAGTTCTTC.

The V and J genes are TRBV5-1 and TRBJ2-7, with TRBD2 identical over 13 bases. The CDR3 spans 20 residues. J gave up 2 bases and V 4 bases, and 18 bases lay outside the gene matches. Germline V lookup: CDR1 SGHRS, CDR2 YFSETQ. CDR3 sequence: CASSLQPTSGGSSGTYEQYF. The CDR3 bases are TGCGCCAGCAGCCTTCAACCGACTAGCGGGGGGTCCTCGGGCACCTACGAGCAGTACTTC.

The rearrangement links TRBV30 to TRBJ2-3; 7 bases agree with TRBD2. The CDR3 runs to 12 residues. With 3 bases clipped from V and 6 bases from J, the junction kept 3 bases outside the gene matches. CDR1 GTSNPN and CDR2 SVGIG come from the germline V gene (reference sequence). The CDR3 sequence is CAWRAGVDTQYF. CDR3 nucleotide sequence: TGTGCCTGGAGGGCGGGGGTGGATACGCAGTATTTT. Filled out from reference TRBV30 and TRBJ2-3, the complete variable domain reads SQTIHQWPATLVQPVGSPLSLECTVEGTSNPNLYWYRQAAGRGLQLLFYSVGIGQISSEVPQNLSASRPQDRQFILSSKKLLLSDSGFYLCAWRAGVDTQYFGPGTRLTVL.

The rearrangement uses TRBV6-2 or TRBV6-3 and TRBJ2-1, with TRBD2 matching over 11 bases. Looked up from germline, CDR1 is MNHEY and CDR2 is SVGEGT. This CDR3 has 16 residues. V gave up 2 bases and J gave up 3 bases; unmatched junction bases: 3. The CDR3 coding sequence is TGTGCCAGCAGTTACCTAGCGGGGGGACTCTACAATGAGCAGTTCTTC. It specifies CASSYLAGGLYNEQFF.

This rearrangement joins TRBV12-3 or TRBV12-4 to TRBJ2-4, with 8 nucleotides matching TRBD1. The V segment lost 5 bases and the J segment 11 bases; nucleotides outside the gene matches: 5. The CDR3 has 12 residues. CDR3 residues: CASSPGQGVQYF. The CDR3 DNA reads as TGTGCCAGCAGTCCCGGACAGGGTGTTCAGTACTTC.